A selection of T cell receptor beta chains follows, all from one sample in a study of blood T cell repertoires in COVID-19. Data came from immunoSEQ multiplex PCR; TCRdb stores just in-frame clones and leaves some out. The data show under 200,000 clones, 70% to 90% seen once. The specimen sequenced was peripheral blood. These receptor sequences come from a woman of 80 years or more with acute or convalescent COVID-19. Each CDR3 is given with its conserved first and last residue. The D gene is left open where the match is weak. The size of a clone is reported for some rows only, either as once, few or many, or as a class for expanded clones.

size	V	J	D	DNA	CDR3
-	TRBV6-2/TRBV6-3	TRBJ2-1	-	TGTGCCAGCAGTTACATCGGGTCGAATGAGCAGTTCTTC	CASSYIGSNEQFF
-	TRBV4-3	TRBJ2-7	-	TGCGCCAGCAGCCAAGGTACGAGGTTCTCCTACGAGCAGTACTTC	CASSQGTRFSYEQYF
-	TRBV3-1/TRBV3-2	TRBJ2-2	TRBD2	TGTGCCAGCAGCCAGACTAGCGGGAGCTGGGGCGGGGAGCTGTTTTTT	CASSQTSGSWGGELFF
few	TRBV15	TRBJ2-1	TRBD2	TGTGCCACCAGTAATGTCGGGGGGGTAAGCTCCTACAATGAGCAGTTCTTC	CATSNVGGVSSYNEQFF
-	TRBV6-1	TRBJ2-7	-	TGTGCCAGCAGTGAAGTTTTGGCCTTTGCCTACGAGCAGTACTTC	CASSEVLAFAYEQYF
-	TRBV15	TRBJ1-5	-	TGTGCCACCAGCAGAGATAGGCAGGCCCAGCCCCAGCATTTT	CATSRDRQAQPQHF
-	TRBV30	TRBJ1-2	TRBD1	TGTGCCTGGGCGAACAGGGGCACTAACTATGGCTACACCTTC	CAWANRGTNYGYTF
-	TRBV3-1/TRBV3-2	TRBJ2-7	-	TGTGCCGTCAGGTCTAGCGACTCCTCCTACGAGCAGTACTTC	CAVRSSDSSYEQYF
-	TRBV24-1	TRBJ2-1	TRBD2	TGTGCCACCAGTGCAAGCGGGAGGGCCCCCTACAATGAGCAGTTCTTC	CATSASGRAPYNEQFF
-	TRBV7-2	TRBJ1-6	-	TGTGCCAGCAAAAACCGGGGCGGGAGTTATTCACCCCTCCACTTT	CASKNRGGSYSPLHF
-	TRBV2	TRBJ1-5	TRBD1	TGTGCCAGCACAGACAGGGGGCATCAGCCCCAGCATTTT	CASTDRGHQPQHF
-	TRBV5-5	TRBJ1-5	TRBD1	TGTGCCAGCAGCAATCAGGGGGATGGCAATCAGCCCCAGCATTTT	CASSNQGDGNQPQHF
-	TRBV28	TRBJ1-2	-	TGTGCCAGCAGTCTTGACAGCTATGGCTACACCTTC	CASSLDSYGYTF
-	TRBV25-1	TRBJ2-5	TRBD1	TGTGCCAGCAGGAACACACAGGGGATGACCCAGTACTTC	CASRNTQGMTQYF
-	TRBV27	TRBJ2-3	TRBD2	TGTGCCAGCAGTCCCCTAGCGGGAGTAATTGTTACGCAGTATTTT	CASSPLAGVIVTQYF
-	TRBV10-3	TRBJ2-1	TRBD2	TGTGCCATCAGTAAACTAGCGGGGTACAATGAGCAGTTCTTC	CAISKLAGYNEQFF
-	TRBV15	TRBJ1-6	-	TGTGCCACCAGCAGGCAGGCGAATAATTCACCCCTCCACTTT	CATSRQANNSPLHF
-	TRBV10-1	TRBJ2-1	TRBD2	TGCGCCAGCAGTGAGGGTCTAGCGGGAAACAATGAGCAGTTCTTC	CASSEGLAGNNEQFF
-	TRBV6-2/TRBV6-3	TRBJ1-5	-	TGTGCCAGCAGTCGTAGCAATCAGCCCCAGCATTTT	CASSRSNQPQHF
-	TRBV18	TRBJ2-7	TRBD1	TGTGCCAGCTCATCCGCGGGACAGGGGTCCAACGAGCAGTACTTC	CASSSAGQGSNEQYF
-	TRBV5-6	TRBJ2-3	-	TGTGCCAGCAGCTTGGTTGCGGTACGTGCAGATACGCAGTATTTT	CASSLVAVRADTQYF
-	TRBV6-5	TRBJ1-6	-	TGTGCTACAGCGGAAAGGGAGAGGTCACCCCTCCACTTT	CATAERERSPLHF